Listed here is a single T cell receptor (beta chain). The CDR3 is 17 residues long. The V segment lost 5 bases and the J segment 4 bases; nucleotides outside the gene matches: 13. The germline gives CDR1 MNHEY, CDR2 SMNVEV (reference sequence). This sample was included in a study of blood T cells in healthy people across ages. Then a second PCR, running roughly 7 to 11 cycles, was carried out with a sample-barcoded 5' primer and a J-beta primer mix. TCRdb reanalysed the 5' RACE reads using MiXCR and keeps one entry per CDR3 protein. The table has about 930,000 distinct CDR3 sequences, 25% to 30% seen once; the top ten hold 10% to 13%. This sample was also put to use in a study of T cells of mothers and their children.

Material: blood. The source is a woman aged 40-49 years in good health. The chain employs TRBV27 and TRBJ2-3; 9 nucleotides align to TRBD2. This chain's CDR3 is CASSPDSLAGFADTQYF. The CDR3 DNA sequence: TGTGCCAGCAGTCCCGATTCCCTAGCGGGGTTCGCAGATACGCAGTATTTT.